These 21 T cell receptor beta chains originate from one sample sequenced in a study of shared clonotypes between healthy human individuals. Sequencing used immunoSEQ multiplex PCR; TCRdb keeps in-frame clones, though not all of them. The data hold around 2.1 million clones, with about 93% observed a single time. Naive CD8 populations comprised CD45RO-negative cells positively selected for CCR7, excluding terminally differentiated effector memory CD45RA+ cells. Specimen: naive CD8+ T cells from PBMCs. The receptors derive from a man between 18 and 35 years old in good health. Some clones in this sample may be carry-over from other donors' samples.

The genes are TRBV28 and TRBJ1-2; D call uncertain. Per the germline V gene, CDR1 is MDHEN and CDR2 is SYDVKM. V dropped 3 bases and J dropped 8 bases, with 13 bases sitting between them. The CDR3 has 13 amino acids. The CDR3 region has the DNA TGTGCCAGCAGTTTCATGGTGCGGCAAGGCTACACCTTC. Encoded protein: CASSFMVRQGYTF.

The chain employs TRBV28 and TRBJ2-2, with 8 bases lining up with TRBD2. The CDR3 is made up of 16 amino acids. Germline V lookup: CDR1 MDHEN, CDR2 SYDVKM. With V trimmed by 3 bases and J by 7 bases, 10 bases remained unmatched. CDR3 sequence (DNA): TGTGCCAGCAGTTTGAGGGGCGGGAGGCATATCGGGGAGCTGTTTTTT. Amino acids: CASSLRGGRHIGELFF.

The chain is built from TRBV11-1 and TRBJ2-5, with 7 nucleotides matching TRBD1. With 5 bases clipped from V and 2 bases from J, the junction kept 8 bases outside the gene matches. Germline CDR1 reads SGHAT; CDR2 reads FQDESV (reference sequence). This CDR3 spans 15 amino acids. CDR3 DNA sequence: TGTGCCAGCAGCCCTAGGGGGCTGGGGCAAGAGACCCAGTACTTC. Its translation: CASSPRGLGQETQYF.

The rearrangement links TRBV7-9 to TRBJ1-1, with D hard to call. Looked up from germline, CDR1 is SEHNR and CDR2 is FQNEAQ (reference sequence). The V end lost 5 bases, the J end lost 5 bases, and 18 bases lay between the germline ends. The CDR3 consists of 15 residues. In nucleotides, the CDR3 is TGTGCCAGCAGCCCGAGCGAGGTGTGGAGGACTGAAGCTTTCTTT. Residues: CASSPSEVWRTEAFF.

V and J are TRBV5-8 and TRBJ1-2; D remains ambiguous. V lost 4 bases and J lost 4, with 17 bases in between. Germline CDR1 and CDR2: SGHTS and YDEGEE. The CDR3 is made up of 15 amino acids. This CDR3 is CASSPSRTLGYGYTF. The CDR3 nucleotides read TGTGCCAGCAGCCCAAGCAGGACTCTGGGCTATGGCTACACCTTC.

The gene calls are TRBV19 and TRBJ2-2; D remains ambiguous. The CDR3 spans 13 residues. Trimming removed 2 bases at V and 8 bases at J, with 9 bases between. Germline V gene data show CDR1 as LNHDA and CDR2 as SQIVND (reference sequence). The CDR3 bases are TGTGCCAGTAGTATAAGAGGTCGTGGGGAGCTGTTTTTT. Encoded protein: CASSIRGRGELFF.

The chain joins TRBV7-9 to TRBJ2-5, with 12 bases that match TRBD2. This CDR3 is built from 17 residues. Germline values: CDR1 SEHNR, CDR2 FQNEAQ (reference sequence). With V trimmed by 3 bases and J by 4 bases, 9 bases remained unmatched. The CDR3 DNA follows: TGTGCCAGCAGCTTTCCGAGACTAGCGGGAGTGGTAGAGACCCAGTACTTC. Amino acid sequence: CASSFPRLAGVVETQYF.

As regards this clone: The same CDR3 also results from other DNA sequences found in this sample. The chain recombines TRBV16 with TRBJ2-7; 7 bases match TRBD2. The CDR3 sequence is 12 residues long. Germline V gene lookup returns CDR1 KGHSY and CDR2 FQNENV. J was trimmed by 7 bases and V by 0 bases; bases with no gene match: 0. The CDR3 spells CASSQSGGEQYF. The DNA of the CDR3 is TGTGCCAGCAGCCAATCGGGGGGGGAGCAGTACTTC.

The chain joins TRBV7-2 to TRBJ2-7; possibly TRBD2 for D (5 bases). Per the germline V gene, CDR1 is SGHTA and CDR2 is FQGNSA. Trimming removed 4 bases at V and 2 bases at J, with 9 bases between. This CDR3 comprises 13 residues. CDR3 nucleotides: TGTGCCAGCAGCTATCCGGGGACCTACGAGCAGTACTTC. It is translated as CASSYPGTYEQYF.

As regards this clone: This same CDR3 is encoded by further DNA sequences in the sample. This chain uses TRBV28 with TRBJ2-7; D might be TRBD1 or TRBD2, each matching 5 bases. From germline, CDR1 is MDHEN and CDR2 SYDVKM. Trimming removed 6 bases from V and 4 bases from J, with 13 bases in between. The CDR3 totals 13 residues. CDR3 protein: CASSPGGGYEQYF. CDR3 sequence (DNA): TGTGCCAGCAGCCCCGGTGGGGGATACGAGCAGTACTTC.

This rearrangement joins TRBV28 to TRBJ2-7; no clear D gene. V lost 6 bases and J 0 bases, leaving 9 bases between the germline ends. Germline V gene data show CDR1 as MDHEN and CDR2 as SYDVKM. The CDR3 is made up of 13 amino acids. CDR3 bases: TGTGCCAGCAGGAGCTCGGACTCCTACGAGCAGTACTTC. Residues: CASRSSDSYEQYF.

The chain employs TRBV7-3 and TRBJ1-1; tentative D call: TRBD1 (5 bases). The CDR3 extends over 15 amino acids. Germline V gene sequence: CDR1 SGHTA, CDR2 FQGTGA. With 1 base removed from V and 1 base from J, the gap between germline ends came to 10 bases. This CDR3 is CASSLIGGPNTEAFF. The CDR3, as DNA: TGTGCCAGCAGCTTAATTGGGGGACCGAACACTGAAGCTTTCTTT.

The count of this clone is one. The genes are TRBV19 and TRBJ1-1; TRBD1 matches 7 bases. There are 15 residues in the CDR3. CDR1 LNHDA and CDR2 SQIVND come from the germline V gene (reference sequence). Trimming took 4 bases from V and 4 from J; bases not matched to a gene: 9. The CDR3 DNA reads as TGTGCCAGTAGTACCCGGGAGGGGGCGACCACTGAAGCTTTCTTT. Its translation: CASSTREGATTEAFF.

The chain has TRBV25-1 and TRBJ1-2; weak D call: TRBD1 (5 bases). Trimming stripped 11 bases from V and 8 bases from J, with 24 bases between. Germline V lookup: CDR1 MGHDK, CDR2 SYGVNS. The CDR3 extends over 14 amino acids. The CDR3 sequence is CAPVDTPGTVGYTF. The DNA of the CDR3 is TGTGCCCCGGTGGATACCCCGGGGACGGTCGGCTACACCTTC.

The chain carries TRBV19 and TRBJ2-5; D possibly corresponds to TRBD1 (6 bases). CDR1 and CDR2 (germline): LNHDA, SQIVND (reference sequence). The CDR3 sequence is 15 residues long. V lost 5 bases and J 0 bases, leaving 13 bases between the germline ends. CDR3 nucleotide sequence: TGTGCCAGTAGTGAACGGGACACCCACCAAGAGACCCAGTACTTC. Translated: CASSERDTHQETQYF.

This chain uses TRBV5-6 with TRBJ2-7; 7 nucleotides agree with TRBD2. This CDR3 comprises 15 residues. J gave up 1 base and V 4 bases, and 8 bases lay outside the gene matches. Germline lookup yields CDR1 SGHDT and CDR2 YYEEEE. CDR3 nucleotide sequence: TGTGCCAGCAGCCCCGTAGGGAGGGTGTCCTACGAGCAGTACTTC. This sequence encodes CASSPVGRVSYEQYF. The complete variable domain, with remaining parts taken from reference TRBV5-6 and TRBJ2-7, reads DAGVTQSPTHLIKTRGQQVTLRCSPKSGHDTVSWYQQALGQGPQFIFQYYEEEERQRGNFPDRFSGHQFPNYSSELNVNALLLGDSALYLCASSPVGRVSYEQYFGPGTRLTVT.

The chain links TRBV7-9 to TRBJ1-2; tentative D call: TRBD1 (5 bases). The CDR3 runs 14 residues. The germline V gene encodes CDR1 SEHNR and CDR2 FQNEAQ (reference sequence). V lost 6 bases and J lost 0, with 11 bases in between. Here the CDR3 reads CASRPSTANYGYTF. The CDR3 DNA sequence: TGTGCCAGCAGACCTTCGACAGCTAACTATGGCTACACCTTC.

This clone is a singleton in its sample. The chain uses TRBV6-4 and TRBJ2-7; D is ambiguous. This CDR3 region has 14 residues. Between the trimmed V and J ends, which lost 2 bases and 2 bases, there was a span of 10 bases. Germline V gives CDR1 MRHNA, CDR2 SNTAGT. For the CDR3, the DNA is TGTGCCAGCAGTGACATGGGTGTCCCCTACGAGCAGTACTTC. Translating it yields CASSDMGVPYEQYF.

V gene TRBV11-2 combines with J gene TRBJ2-1; tentative D call: TRBD1 (6 bases). The germline V gene encodes CDR1 SGHAT and CDR2 FQNNGV. Between the trimmed V and J ends, which lost 6 bases and 15 bases, there was a span of 15 bases. This CDR3 has 11 amino acids. The CDR3 region is CASRAGQWWFF. CDR3 in DNA: TGTGCCAGCAGAGCCGGACAGTGGTGGTTCTTC.

On this clone itself: The same CDR3 also results from other DNA sequences found in this sample. The chain employs TRBV5-6 and TRBJ2-6; D ambiguous. CDR1 and CDR2 (germline): SGHDT, YYEEEE. Trimming pared 2 bases from V and 1 base from J, leaving 4 bases between. The CDR3 covers 14 residues. CDR3 coding DNA: TGTGCCAGCAGCTTTTCTTCTGGGGCCAACGTCCTGACTTTC. Amino acids: CASSFSSGANVLTF. The full variable domain, with the rest looked up from reference TRBV5-6 and TRBJ2-6, is DAGVTQSPTHLIKTRGQQVTLRCSPKSGHDTVSWYQQALGQGPQFIFQYYEEEERQRGNFPDRFSGHQFPNYSSELNVNALLLGDSALYLCASSFSSGANVLTFGAGSRLTVL.

V and J are TRBV28 and TRBJ2-5; D is ambiguous. Germline loops: CDR1 MDHEN, CDR2 SYDVKM. Trimming left V 2 bases short and J 3 bases short, with 7 bases between. The CDR3 runs 13 residues. DNA of the CDR3: TGTGCCAGCAGTTTAGCGCCAAAAGAGACCCAGTACTTC. Translating gives CASSLAPKETQYF.